This T cell receptor beta chain emerged from a study of early T cells in non-severe SARS-CoV-2 infection. Overall study context: Chains were not paired, and sequencing was done on bulk RNA from unsorted whole blood. Whole-study results and caveats: Anti-spike CD8 specificities were favored by VDJdb matching, whose results missed private and CD4 specificities.

V lost 6 bases to trimming and J lost 5 bases; unmatched junction nucleotides: 9. CDR1 is KGHSH and CDR2 is LQKENI in the germline V gene. The CDR3 runs to 16 residues. This clonotype was seen at least ten times. Its antigen remains unidentified. The library protocol tagged individual cDNA molecules with unique molecular identifiers. TCRdb independently ran MiXCR on the 5' RACE reads; one entry per CDR3 protein. The sample holds 55,000 to 85,000 distinct CDR3 sequences, 10% to 15% seen once. The chain is built from TRBV18 and TRBJ2-1, with 11 positions matching TRBD2. The TCR comes from an adult who was a healthcare worker with PCR-confirmed SARS-CoV-2 infection or an uninfected control (not recorded which). The sequencing sample was made of whole blood. The DNA of the CDR3 is TGTGCCAGCTCGCGCCCGGGACTAGCGGCTAACAATGAGCAGTTCTTC. Encoded protein: CASSRPGLAANNEQFF.